Following are 28 T cell receptor beta chains from one sample sequenced in a study. Generated by immunoSEQ multiplex PCR, the TCRdb table keeps only in-frame clones and is missing some. Among approximately 70,000 clones listed, 85% to 95% were seen once. The specimen sequenced was PBMCs. These TCRs come from a man in his forties with rheumatoid arthritis.

V usage is TRBV27 and J usage is TRBJ2-7; D gene unclear. Deletions cut 5 bases from V and 1 base from J, with 9 bases between. The CDR3 consists of 13 residues. Germline loops: CDR1 MNHEY, CDR2 SMNVEV (reference sequence). The CDR3 coding sequence is TGTGCCAGCAGTCTCGACACATCCTACGAGCAGTACTTC. As protein: CASSLDTSYEQYF.

The chain links TRBV9 to TRBJ2-3, with 12 bases matching TRBD2. V trimming: 4 bases; J trimming: 3 bases; junction bases outside the gene matches: 6. Germline V gene lookup returns CDR1 SGDLS and CDR2 YYNGEE. The CDR3 is made up of 16 amino acids. CDR3 nucleotide sequence: TGTGCCAGCAGCCTCGGACTAGCGGGACAAACAGATACGCAGTATTTT. This translates into CASSLGLAGQTDTQYF. Variable domain in full (rest from reference TRBV9 and TRBJ2-3): DSGVTQTPKHLITATGQRVTLRCSPRSGDLSVYWYQQSLDQGLQFLIQYYNGEERAKGNILERFSAQQFPDLHSELNLSSLELGDSALYFCASSLGLAGQTDTQYFGPGTRLTVL.

This clone appeared a single time. The rearrangement links TRBV20-1 to TRBJ2-2; 11 positions agree with TRBD2. V was clipped by 3 bases and J by 0 bases; unmatched bases: 3. The germline gives CDR1 DFQATT, CDR2 SNEGSKA (reference sequence). The CDR3 is made up of 16 amino acids. The CDR3 sequence: CSASSSGRANTGELFF. The CDR3 coding sequence is TGCAGTGCTAGTAGTAGCGGGAGGGCGAACACCGGGGAGCTGTTTTTT.

The chain carries TRBV5-1 and TRBJ1-2; no clear D. CDR1 and CDR2 from the germline V gene are SGHRS and YFSETQ. The CDR3 covers 16 residues. V lost 0 bases, J lost 0 bases, and 12 bases lay in between. The DNA of the CDR3 is TGCGCCAGCAGCTTGGGTTCCTCCCTAGCTAACTATGGCTACACCTTC. Translated, it gives CASSLGSSLANYGYTF. Full variable domain (remainder filled in from reference TRBV5-1 and TRBJ1-2): KAGVTQTPRYLIKTRGQQVTLSCSPISGHRSVSWYQQTPGQGLQFLFEYFSETQRNKGNFPGRFSGRQFSNSRSEMNVSTLELGDSALYLCASSLGSSLANYGYTFGSGTRLTVV.

The chain combines TRBV6-1 with TRBJ2-2; D uncertain. The germline V gene encodes CDR1 MNHNS and CDR2 SASEGT. The V gene lost 3 bases and the J gene lost 4 bases, with 9 bases spanning the gap. This CDR3 spans 14 amino acids. This CDR3 reads CASSDPRRTGELFF. The DNA of the CDR3 is TGTGCCAGCAGTGACCCACGCCGCACCGGGGAGCTGTTTTTT.

The rearrangement links TRBV6-5 to TRBJ2-6; the match to TRBD1 covers 7 bases. Germline V lookup: CDR1 MNHEY, CDR2 SVGAGI. Trimming took 5 bases from V and 5 from J; bases not matched to a gene: 6. The CDR3 has 15 residues. CDR3 DNA: TGTGCCAGCAGTAGACAGGGCACTAGGGCCAACGTCCTGACTTTC. Its protein is CASSRQGTRANVLTF.

The V call is TRBV3-1 (or the pseudogene TRBV3-2), the J call TRBJ1-2, with D tentatively TRBD1 (5 bases). The CDR3 consists of 15 residues. Germline lookup yields CDR1 LGHDT and CDR2 YNNKEL (reference sequence). V dropped 7 bases and J dropped 2 bases, with 17 bases sitting between them. The chain's CDR3 is CASTLGLWGNYGYTF. The CDR3 nucleotides are TGTGCCAGCACCTTAGGACTTTGGGGGAACTATGGCTACACCTTC.

This clone has just a few counts. The chain is built from TRBV4-1 and TRBJ1-5; TRBD1 matches at 9 bases. The germline V gene encodes CDR1 MGHRA and CDR2 YSYEKL. CDR3 length: 15 amino acids. V was clipped by 3 bases and J by 4 bases; unmatched bases: 4. For the CDR3, the DNA is TGCGCCAGCAGCCAGATTGACAGGGGGAATCAGCCCCAGCATTTT. It codes for CASSQIDRGNQPQHF.

The chain employs TRBV25-1 and TRBJ2-5; TRBD2 matches 13 bases. The CDR3 runs to 17 residues. The V segment lost 4 bases and the J segment 2 bases; nucleotides outside the gene matches: 7. CDR1 and CDR2 (germline): MGHDK, SYGVNS. This CDR3 is CASSAVRLAGGQETQYF. The CDR3 DNA follows: TGTGCCAGCAGTGCGGTCAGACTAGCGGGGGGTCAAGAGACCCAGTACTTC.

CDR3 bases: TGTGCCAGCAGCCCGGGACCGGGGAACACCATATATTTT. Protein: CASSPGPGNTIYF. The chain links TRBV5-8 to TRBJ1-3; tentative D call: TRBD1 (5 bases). This CDR3 contains 13 residues. Trimming took 4 bases from V and 7 from J, leaving 12 bases between them. In germline, CDR1 is SGHTS, CDR2 YDEGEE.

The V gene is TRBV20-1, the J gene TRBJ2-1; D unclear. CDR1 is DFQATT, CDR2 SNEGSKA, per germline (reference sequence). The CDR3 length is 11 residues. V was shortened by 2 bases and J by 8 bases, with 7 bases between the two germline ends. In nucleotides, the CDR3 is TGCAGTGCTAGACCGTTCGATGAGCAGTTCTTC. It is translated as CSARPFDEQFF.

V is TRBV6-5 and J is TRBJ2-7; 7 positions agree with TRBD2. This CDR3 comprises 15 residues. The trim removed 6 bases at V and 2 bases at J, leaving 10 bases unmatched. Germline V gene data show CDR1 as MNHEY and CDR2 as SVGAGI. This chain's CDR3 is CASRLSWRGTYEQYF. CDR3 DNA sequence: TGTGCCAGCAGATTGTCCTGGCGGGGGACCTACGAGCAGTACTTC.

The CDR3 DNA is TGTGCCAGCAGCGGGAGATCGGACAATGAGCAGTTCTTC. It translates to CASSGRSDNEQFF. The chain recombines TRBV9 with TRBJ2-1; D unresolved. Trimming left V 3 bases short and J 5 bases short, with 9 bases between. The CDR3 runs 13 residues. Germline lookup yields CDR1 SGDLS and CDR2 YYNGEE.

The V and J genes are TRBV19 and TRBJ2-5; D might be TRBD1 or TRBD2, each matching 6 bases. Germline V gene lookup returns CDR1 LNHDA and CDR2 SQIVND (reference sequence). Trimming shortened V by 5 bases and J by 3 bases, and 22 bases separated the two germline ends. The CDR3 spans 17 residues. CDR3 residues: CASSPEGGRDKKETQYF. The CDR3 DNA is TGTGCCAGTAGTCCCGAGGGGGGCAGGGACAAGAAAGAGACCCAGTACTTC. Full variable domain (remainder filled in from reference TRBV19 and TRBJ2-5): DGGITQSPKYLFRKEGQNVTLSCEQNLNHDAMYWYRQDPGQGLRLIYYSQIVNDFQKGDIAEGYSVSREKKESFPLTVTSAQKNPTAFYLCASSPEGGRDKKETQYFGPGTRLLVL.

The chain is built from TRBV5-1 and TRBJ2-1, with no clear D. Germline V gene data show CDR1 as SGHRS and CDR2 as YFSETQ. The CDR3 consists of 16 residues. The ends were cut back, 0 bases at V and 2 bases at J, with 12 bases in the middle. The CDR3 loop reads CASSLADTMTYNEQFF. CDR3 DNA sequence: TGCGCCAGCAGCTTGGCCGACACTATGACCTACAATGAGCAGTTCTTC.

The DNA of the CDR3 is TGTGCCAGCAGTACCCCAAACGGCAATCAGCCCCAGCATTTT. This sequence encodes CASSTPNGNQPQHF. V and J are TRBV28 and TRBJ1-5; unclear D gene. This CDR3 contains 14 residues. Germline assignment: CDR1 MDHEN and CDR2 SYDVKM. Trimming took 5 bases from V and 2 from J, leaving 10 bases between them.

CDR3 loop: CASSYSDGTEAFF. DNA for the CDR3: TGCGCCAGCAGTTATTCGGACGGCACTGAAGCTTTCTTT. This sequence joins TRBV5-1 and TRBJ1-1; D call uncertain. Deletions cut 5 bases from V and 4 bases from J, with 12 bases between. This CDR3 is 13 amino acids long. Germline CDR1 SGHRS, CDR2 YFSETQ.

This chain uses TRBV7-8 with TRBJ2-5; 9 bases line up with TRBD2. V gave up 3 bases and J gave up 2 bases; unmatched junction bases: 10. Germline CDR1 SGHVS, CDR2 FQNEAQ. The CDR3 is made up of 17 amino acids. The chain's CDR3 is CASSLRGLAGPQETQYF. The CDR3 bases are TGTGCCAGCAGCTTGCGTGGTCTAGCGGGGCCTCAAGAGACCCAGTACTTC.

The V and J genes are TRBV30 and TRBJ1-2; no clear D gene. The CDR3 sequence is 13 residues long. Trimming shortened V by 4 bases and J by 1 base, and 10 bases separated the two germline ends. The germline V gene has CDR1 GTSNPN and CDR2 SVGIG (reference sequence). CDR3 DNA sequence: TGTGCCTGGACTAGGCAGCATAACTATGGCTACACCTTC. Residues: CAWTRQHNYGYTF.

This clone is a singleton in its sample. At one end, the junction sequence differs from germline, possibly due to a read error. The gene calls are TRBV12-3 or TRBV12-4 and TRBJ2-7; tentatively, D is TRBD1 (6 bases). This CDR3 has 13 residues. CDR3 sequence reads: CASSLEGVYEQYF. For the CDR3, the DNA is TGTGCCAGCAGCTTAGAGGGGGTCTACGAGCAGTACTTC.

The gene calls are TRBV6-6 and TRBJ1-4, with D maybe TRBD1 (6 bases). V shed 6 bases and J shed 8 bases, with 19 bases lying between them. The germline V gene encodes CDR1 MNHNY and CDR2 SVGAGI (reference sequence). The CDR3 has 15 amino acids. The chain's CDR3 is CASSRSTGIEEKLFF. The CDR3 region has the DNA TGTGCCAGCAGCCGATCAACAGGGATTGAAGAAAAACTGTTTTTT.

Here the CDR3 DNA reads TGTGCCAGCTCGCCTCGACAGAATGAAAAACTGTTTTTT. This codes for CASSPRQNEKLFF. The rearrangement joins TRBV18 to TRBJ1-4; TRBD1 might be the D (5 bases). Germline loops: CDR1 KGHSH, CDR2 LQKENI. The V end was cut by 6 bases, the J end by 5 bases, with 10 bases between. The CDR3 length is 13 residues.

A single count supports this clone. The chain employs TRBV5-5 and TRBJ1-1; TRBD1 agrees at 10 bases. CDR3 length: 17 amino acids. Germline V gene sequence: CDR1 SGHKS, CDR2 YYEKEE (reference sequence). J lost 5 bases, V lost 0 bases, and 10 bases had no gene match. The CDR3 DNA is TGTGCCAGCAGCTTGGGCCCCCGGGACAGGGGCGGAACTGAAGCTTTCTTT. Its translation is CASSLGPRDRGGTEAFF.

The chain joins TRBV18 to TRBJ2-3; either TRBD1 or TRBD2 may fit D (5 bases each). This CDR3 is built from 15 residues. V was cut by 0 bases and J by 2 bases, with 9 bases left in between. Germline V gene data show CDR1 as KGHSH and CDR2 as LQKENI. In DNA, the CDR3 is TGTGCCAGCTCACCACCGGGACGCGTCACAGATACGCAGTATTTT. Translated: CASSPPGRVTDTQYF.

The chain carries TRBV5-1 and TRBJ2-6; tentatively, D is TRBD2 (5 bases). Trimming took off 4 bases at V and 2 bases at J, with 13 bases between the two ends. Germline-derived CDR1 and CDR2 are SGHRS and YFSETQ. The CDR3 consists of 16 residues. CDR3 DNA: TGCGCCAGCAGCCTCCGGACTGCCGCTGGGGCCAACGTCCTGACTTTC. Translating it yields CASSLRTAAGANVLTF.

The chain carries TRBV7-2 and TRBJ2-1; D not resolved. Germline CDR1 SGHTA, CDR2 FQGNSA. The CDR3 totals 12 residues. V was pared by 4 bases and J by 9 bases, with 10 bases between. The CDR3 DNA reads TGTGCCAGCAGCTCCCCGACTTTTGAGCAGTTCTTC. This encodes CASSSPTFEQFF.

The V gene is TRBV3-1 (or the pseudogene TRBV3-2), the J gene TRBJ2-3; no firm D call. V shed 0 bases and J shed 8 bases, with 6 bases lying between them. Germline CDR1 reads LGHDT; CDR2 reads YNNKEL (reference sequence). CDR3 size: 12 residues. The CDR3 bases are TGTGCCAGCAGCCAAGACCACGGTACGCAGTATTTT. Its translation is CASSQDHGTQYF.

This clone has just one count. The chain uses TRBV20-1 and TRBJ2-5; D ambiguous. CDR1 and CDR2 from the germline V gene are DFQATT and SNEGSKA (reference sequence). This CDR3 is 13 amino acids long. The germline V and J ends were trimmed by 3 bases and 5 bases, with 13 bases remaining between them. CDR3 DNA sequence: TGCAGTGCTAGTCAAGAGGTGAGGGAGACCCAGTACTTC. Its protein is CSASQEVRETQYF.